The 2 T cell receptor beta chains below come from one sample, sequenced in a study of blood T cell repertoires in COVID-19. TCRdb's table, derived via immunoSEQ multiplex PCR, lists solely in-frame clones and lacks some. This sample carries 110,000 to 150,000 clones, about four fifths of them seen once, and the ten largest clones take around 1.6%. Sequenced sample: peripheral blood. The receptors were gathered from a human donor in a cohort sampled during active COVID-19.

J is TRBJ2-1 and V is TRBV10-3; 11 nucleotides match TRBD1. The V and J ends lost 0 bases and 7 bases, in that order; junction bases with no gene match: 5. The CDR3 length is 16 residues. The germline V gene encodes CDR1 ENHRY and CDR2 SYGVKD. CDR3 sequence reads: CAISESGQGEGNEQFF. In nucleotides, the CDR3 is TGTGCCATCAGTGAGTCGGGACAGGGGGAAGGTAATGAGCAGTTCTTC.

The chain links TRBV5-4 to TRBJ1-2; a possible D gene is TRBD1 (6 bases). The germline CDR1 and CDR2 sequences are SGHNT and YYREEE (reference sequence). CDR3 length: 13 residues. V was trimmed by 5 bases and J by 4 bases, leaving 12 bases between them. CDR3 amino acids: CASSMDSSYGYTF. CDR3 coding DNA: TGTGCCAGCAGTATGGACAGCAGCTATGGCTACACCTTC.